The subject of this entry is one T cell receptor beta chain. Deletions cut 6 bases from V and 4 bases from J, with 18 bases between. The CDR3 is made up of 15 amino acids. Germline assignment: CDR1 LNHDA and CDR2 SQIVND (reference sequence). The data belong to a study of CD8 T cells in Susac syndrome. A quantity of about 0.5 to 1 ug RNA underwent reverse transcription using random hexamers. TCRdb itself ran the immunoSEQ multiplex PCR reads through MiXCR, one entry per CDR3 protein. The sample yields around 150,000 distinct CDR3 sequences, just over 90% seen once. Input material: CD4+ T cells from PBMCs. The chain links TRBV19 to TRBJ1-2; D unresolved. The sequence came from a human donor in good health. The CDR3 region has the DNA TGTGCCAGTAGGCCCCCTTATTCCGAGGGCTATGGCTACACCTTC. Translated, it gives CASRPPYSEGYGYTF.